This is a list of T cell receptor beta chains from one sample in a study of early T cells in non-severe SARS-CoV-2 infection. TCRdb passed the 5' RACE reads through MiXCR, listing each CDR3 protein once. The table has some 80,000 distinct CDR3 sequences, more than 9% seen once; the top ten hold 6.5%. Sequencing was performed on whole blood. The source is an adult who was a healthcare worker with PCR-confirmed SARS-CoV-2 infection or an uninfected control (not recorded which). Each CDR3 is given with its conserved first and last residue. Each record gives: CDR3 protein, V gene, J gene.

CASSYSGAYNEKLFF	TRBV6-5	TRBJ1-4
CASSLGTDEQYF	TRBV5-4	TRBJ2-7
CSAKGRQDTQYF	TRBV20-1	TRBJ2-3
CASSQRGDAAYEQYF	TRBV27	TRBJ2-7
CASSYEGTFF	TRBV2	TRBJ1-1
CASTPMGQFSNQPQHF	TRBV19	TRBJ1-5
CSVGSGRALPEQYF	TRBV20-1	TRBJ2-7
CASSADSYNEQFF	TRBV9	TRBJ2-1
CASSELGPEYNEQFF	TRBV2	TRBJ2-1
CASSHHRTGTNTGELFF	TRBV10-2	TRBJ2-2
CASSHGVRDWNSYEQYF	TRBV14	TRBJ2-7
CSANPPGGEQYF	TRBV20-1	TRBJ2-7
CASSPWGTVNSPLHF	TRBV7-2	TRBJ1-6
CASSPRTDSYNEQFF	TRBV18	TRBJ2-1
CASSPGPGSSYNSPLHF	TRBV7-9	TRBJ1-6
CSARDPLAGGHEQYF	TRBV20-1	TRBJ2-7
CASSVQGINTEAFF	TRBV11-2	TRBJ1-1
CASSFSGRADTQYF	TRBV7-8	TRBJ2-3
CASSATSGLSTDTQYF	TRBV5-6	TRBJ2-3
CSVSPLAGARETQYF	TRBV20-1	TRBJ2-5